The present T cell receptor beta chain was sequenced within a study of regulatory T cells in long-lasting Graves disease. The CDR3 is 15 residues long. The germline V gene has CDR1 SQVTM and CDR2 ANQGSEA. V was cut by 4 bases and J by 1 base, with 11 bases left in between. Arm-PCR of CDR3 regions and iRepertoire HTBI primers were used to build TCR beta libraries. One entry per CDR3 protein results from TCRdb running MiXCR on the multiplex PCR reads. The sample has 500,000 to 700,000 distinct CDR3 sequences, around 30% seen once. Stated time point: persistent/refractory GD, antithyroid drugs over 5 years with positive TRAb. The TCR library was made from RNA extracted from PBMCs.

This chain connects TRBV29-1 to TRBJ2-6; D is undetermined. The receptor was isolated from a female donor with Graves disease. The sequenced sample was peripheral blood mononuclear cells (PBMCs), obtained when the disease was refractory, from a patient treated with antithyroid drugs. CDR3: CSVVAVLSGANVLTF. The CDR3 nucleotides read TGCAGCGTTGTTGCCGTTCTATCTGGGGCCAACGTCCTGACTTTC.